This T cell receptor (beta chain) stems from a study of cytomegalovirus exposure and HLA in healthy donors. Study conclusions and caveats: Sequencing depth across donors, presence/absence analyses assumed, was roughly uniform. Reports indicate that TCR beta sequences accurately predicted the HLA-A and HLA-B alleles of most subjects. Generally TCR sequences proved uncommon, though certain public TCRs appeared in numerous donors. Researchers had no immune exposure information except CMV serostatus available.

Germline loops: CDR1 SEHNR, CDR2 FQNEAQ (reference sequence). V lost 2 bases to trimming and J lost 10 bases; unmatched junction nucleotides: 6. The CDR3 runs 13 residues. This clone was detected only a few times. Antigen: not known. This PCR relied on a set of 60 Vbeta primers and 13 Jbeta primers. The table came from immunoSEQ multiplex PCR; TCRdb's copy has only in-frame clones and leaves some out. The profile shows approximately 39,000 clones, roughly 69% of them singletons. The rearrangement uses TRBV7-9 and TRBJ1-1, with 8 bases that match TRBD1. Sample: PBMCs. The receptor comes from a man aged 25 to 45 in good health and CMV-seronegative. The CDR3 DNA follows: TGTGCCAGCAGCTTAACAGGGGGACAAGGAGCTTTCTTT. As protein: CASSLTGGQGAFF.